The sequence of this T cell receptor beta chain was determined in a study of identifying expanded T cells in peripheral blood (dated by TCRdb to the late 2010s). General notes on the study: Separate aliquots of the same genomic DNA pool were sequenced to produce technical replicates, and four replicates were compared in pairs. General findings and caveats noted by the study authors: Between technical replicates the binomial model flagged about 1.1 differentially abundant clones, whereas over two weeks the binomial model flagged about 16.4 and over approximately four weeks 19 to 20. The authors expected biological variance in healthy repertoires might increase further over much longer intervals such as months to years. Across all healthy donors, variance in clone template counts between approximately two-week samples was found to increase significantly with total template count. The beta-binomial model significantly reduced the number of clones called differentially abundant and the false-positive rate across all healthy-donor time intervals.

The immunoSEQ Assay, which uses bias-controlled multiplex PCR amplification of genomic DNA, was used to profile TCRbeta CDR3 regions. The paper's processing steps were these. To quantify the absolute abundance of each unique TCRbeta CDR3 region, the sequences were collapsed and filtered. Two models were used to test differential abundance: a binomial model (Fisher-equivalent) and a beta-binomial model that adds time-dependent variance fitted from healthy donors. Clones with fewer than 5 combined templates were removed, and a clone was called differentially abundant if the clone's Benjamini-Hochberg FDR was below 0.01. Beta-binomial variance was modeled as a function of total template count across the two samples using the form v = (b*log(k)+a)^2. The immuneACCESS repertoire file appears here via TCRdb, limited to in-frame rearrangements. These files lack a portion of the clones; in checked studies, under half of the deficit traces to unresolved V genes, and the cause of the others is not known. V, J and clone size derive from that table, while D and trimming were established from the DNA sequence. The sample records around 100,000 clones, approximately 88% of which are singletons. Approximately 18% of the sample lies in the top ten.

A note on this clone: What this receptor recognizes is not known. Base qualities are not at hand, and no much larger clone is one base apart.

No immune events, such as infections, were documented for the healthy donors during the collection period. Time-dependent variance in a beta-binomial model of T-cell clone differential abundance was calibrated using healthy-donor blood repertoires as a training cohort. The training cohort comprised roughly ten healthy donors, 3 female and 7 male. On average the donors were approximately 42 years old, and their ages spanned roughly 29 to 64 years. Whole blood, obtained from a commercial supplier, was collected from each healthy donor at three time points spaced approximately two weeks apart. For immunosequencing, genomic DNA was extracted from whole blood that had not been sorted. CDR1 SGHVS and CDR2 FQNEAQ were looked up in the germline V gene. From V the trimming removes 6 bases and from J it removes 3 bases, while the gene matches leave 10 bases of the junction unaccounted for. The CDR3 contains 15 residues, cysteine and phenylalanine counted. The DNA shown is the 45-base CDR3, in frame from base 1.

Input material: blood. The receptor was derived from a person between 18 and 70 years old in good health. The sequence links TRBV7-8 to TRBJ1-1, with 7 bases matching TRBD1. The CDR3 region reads CASRRQGQGDTEAFF. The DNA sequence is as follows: TGTGCCAGCAGACGACAGGGTCAGGGGGACACTGAAGCTTTCTTT. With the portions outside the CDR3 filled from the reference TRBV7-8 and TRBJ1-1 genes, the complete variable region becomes GAGVSQSPRYKVAKRGQDVALRCDPISGHVSLFWYQQALGQGPEFLTYFQNEAQLDKSGLPSDRFFAERPEGSVSTLKIQRTQQEDSAVYLCASRRQGQGDTEAFFGQGTRLTVV.